These 20 T cell receptor beta chains were all obtained from the same sample, sequenced in a study of CD8+ T cells in alopecia areata. Sequencing relied on a cDNA template that was reverse transcribed from extracted RNA. TCRdb's table, derived via immunoSEQ multiplex PCR, lists solely in-frame clones and lacks some. The sample lists about 200,000 clones, 50% to 65% occurring once. Sequenced here: CD4+ T cells sorted from blood, sampled at week 0. These receptors were collected from a human donor with alopecia areata.

This clone turned up a few times. The chain has TRBV7-2 and TRBJ1-2; D possibly corresponds to TRBD1 (6 bases). The germline V gene has CDR1 SGHTA and CDR2 FQGNSA. The CDR3 is 15 residues long. V was trimmed by 1 base and J by 2 bases, leaving 11 bases between them. The CDR3, as DNA: TGTGCCAGCAGCTTAGATAGGGGGACGAACTATGGCTACACCTTC. Translating it yields CASSLDRGTNYGYTF.

There are a few counts of this clone. The chain couples TRBV19 to TRBJ2-2; D is possibly TRBD1 (5 bases). The CDR3 sequence is 14 residues long. Per germline, CDR1 LNHDA and CDR2 SQIVND (reference sequence). V was clipped by 7 bases and J by 5 bases, with 14 bases between them. The CDR3 sequence is CASTDLGVTGELFF. The CDR3 nucleotides read TGTGCCAGTACCGACTTAGGGGTGACCGGGGAGCTGTTTTTT.

V gene TRBV7-3 combines with J gene TRBJ2-7, with D unresolved. CDR3 length: 13 residues. Trimming took 2 bases from V and 3 from J, leaving 8 bases between them. Germline values: CDR1 SGHTA, CDR2 FQGTGA. The CDR3 here is CASSLGSNYEQYF. The DNA of the CDR3 is TGTGCCAGCAGCTTAGGGTCTAACTACGAGCAGTACTTC.

This chain joins TRBV10-3 and TRBJ2-1; TRBD2 agrees at 10 bases. The CDR3 has 16 amino acids. Germline V lookup: CDR1 ENHRY, CDR2 SYGVKD. V was clipped by 8 bases and J by 5 bases; unmatched bases: 12. CDR3 amino acids: CAISPRSSGSDNEQFF. Written as DNA, the CDR3 is TGTGCCATCTCCCCCCGGTCTAGCGGGAGTGACAATGAGCAGTTCTTC.

The rearrangement links TRBV29-1 to TRBJ2-3, with D possibly being TRBD1 (6 bases). The V end was cut by 4 bases, the J end by 5 bases, with 13 bases between. The CDR3 has 13 amino acids. Germline V gene lookup returns CDR1 SQVTM and CDR2 ANQGSEA. The CDR3 loop reads CSVVLQGVDTQYF. The CDR3 nucleotides read TGCAGCGTTGTGCTACAGGGAGTAGATACGCAGTATTTT.

The gene calls are TRBV2 and TRBJ1-2, with D possibly TRBD1 on 5 matching bases. Trimming took off 9 bases at V and 2 bases at J, with 10 bases between the two ends. This CDR3 has 12 residues. Germline V gives CDR1 SNHLY, CDR2 FYNNEI. CDR3 sequence reads: CASDRLNYGYTF. The CDR3 coding sequence is TGTGCCAGTGACAGACTAAACTATGGCTACACCTTC.

The rearrangement links TRBV5-8 to TRBJ1-2; D possibly corresponds to TRBD1 (5 bases). Germline assignment: CDR1 SGHTS and CDR2 YDEGEE. This CDR3 has 13 residues. Trimming cost V 2 bases and J 8 bases, with 13 bases left between them. CDR3 protein: CASSLRGPWGYTF. The CDR3, as DNA: TGTGCCAGCAGCTTAAGGGGTCCTTGGGGCTACACCTTC.

The chain links TRBV4-1 to TRBJ2-7; TRBD1 matches 11 bases. Germline-derived CDR1 and CDR2 are MGHRA and YSYEKL. The CDR3 has 16 residues. The V gene end was trimmed by 2 bases and the J gene end by 7 bases; junction bases not matched to a gene: 10. The CDR3 nucleotides read TGCGCCAGCAGCCAACCCGGAGGGGACAGGGGGGATGAGCAGTACTTC. Encoded protein: CASSQPGGDRGDEQYF.

This clone was counted between two and nine times. The chain combines TRBV14 with TRBJ2-3; D may be TRBD1 or TRBD2 (5 bases each). The germline CDR1 and CDR2 sequences are SGHDN and FVKESK. The CDR3 totals 12 residues. V was shortened by 9 bases and J by 5 bases, with 12 bases between the two germline ends. CDR3 sequence: CASRDGRDTQYF. The CDR3 DNA reads as TGTGCCAGTAGGGACGGCCGAGATACGCAGTATTTT.

DNA for the CDR3: TGTGCCAGCTCACCAGGAAGAGGGATCCGCGCAGATACGCAGTATTTT. This encodes CASSPGRGIRADTQYF. This sequence joins TRBV18 and TRBJ2-3; weak D call: TRBD2 (5 bases). V lost 2 bases and J lost 4, with 16 bases in between. From germline, CDR1 is KGHSH and CDR2 LQKENI. The CDR3 length is 16 residues.

Concerning this clone itself: This may stem from a read error, because a much larger clone lies one nucleotide away. The chain is built from TRBV9 and TRBJ2-1; D gene unclear. Trimming took off 4 bases at V and 3 bases at J, with 5 bases between the two ends. Germline lookup yields CDR1 SGDLS and CDR2 YYNGEE. This CDR3 spans 12 amino acids. CDR3 loop: CASSTDYNEQFF. CDR3 in DNA: TGTGCCAGCAGCACGGACTACAATGAGCAGTTCTTC.

The rearrangement links TRBV7-9 to TRBJ2-3; D unresolved. The CDR3 extends over 13 amino acids. Germline V lookup: CDR1 SEHNR, CDR2 FQNEAQ (reference sequence). V lost 5 bases and J 0 bases, leaving 6 bases between the germline ends. The CDR3 loop is CASSETSTDTQYF. CDR3 bases: TGTGCCAGCAGCGAGACTAGCACAGATACGCAGTATTTT.

The rearrangement joins TRBV5-1 to TRBJ2-3; 8 bases are shared with TRBD2. The CDR3 has 15 residues. Germline values: CDR1 SGHRS, CDR2 YFSETQ. The junction had 1 base not matched to a gene; V was cut back by 0 bases and J by 1 base. For the CDR3, the DNA is TGCGCCAGCAGCTTGGCAGCGGGAGGCACAGATACGCAGTATTTT. Its translation: CASSLAAGGTDTQYF.

The rearrangement links TRBV7-9 to TRBJ2-1, with 7 bases identical to TRBD2. The CDR3 contains 18 residues. V lost 0 bases to trimming and J lost 0 bases; unmatched junction nucleotides: 8. The V gene's germline CDR1 is SEHNR and CDR2 FQNEAQ (reference sequence). The CDR3 coding sequence is TGTGCCAGCAGCTTAGCTCCACTGGGGGGGAGCTCCTACAATGAGCAGTTCTTC. This codes for CASSLAPLGGSSYNEQFF. Full variable domain (missing parts from reference TRBV7-9 and TRBJ2-1): DTGVSQNPRHKITKRGQNVTFRCDPISEHNRLYWYRQTLGQGPEFLTYFQNEAQLEKSRLLSDRFSAERPKGSFSTLEIQRTEQGDSAMYLCASSLAPLGGSSYNEQFFGPGTRLTVL.

The rearrangement joins TRBV29-1 to TRBJ2-1; D may correspond to TRBD1 or TRBD2 (5 bases each). Looked up from germline, CDR1 is SQVTM and CDR2 is ANQGSEA. The CDR3 contains 14 residues. V was trimmed by 5 bases and J by 8 bases, leaving 19 bases between them. The CDR3 DNA is TGCAGCGTTACCTCGTGGGACGTGAGCGATGAGCAGTTCTTC. Translating gives CSVTSWDVSDEQFF.

This clone was seen only a few times. This chain connects TRBV29-1 to TRBJ1-1, with a weak D call TRBD1 (5 bases). Between the trimmed V and J ends, which lost 6 bases and 3 bases, there was a span of 17 bases. Germline-derived CDR1 and CDR2 are SQVTM and ANQGSEA. CDR3 length: 14 residues. CDR3 protein: CSVQLGTVYTEAFF. The CDR3 nucleotides are TGCAGCGTCCAACTGGGGACGGTATACACTGAAGCTTTCTTT.

This chain connects TRBV27 to TRBJ1-2; 8 nucleotides match TRBD1. V dropped 6 bases and J dropped 4; count of bases not matched to a gene: 4. This CDR3 comprises 13 residues. The germline V gene encodes CDR1 MNHEY and CDR2 SMNVEV (reference sequence). Here the CDR3 reads CASSLGTGYGYTF. CDR3 bases: TGTGCCAGCAGCCTCGGGACAGGCTATGGCTACACCTTC.

This clone appeared a few times. The rearrangement links TRBV5-1 to TRBJ2-7; 14 nucleotides agree with TRBD2. V lost 1 base to trimming and J lost 0 bases; unmatched junction nucleotides: 6. The CDR3 consists of 18 residues. The germline CDR1 and CDR2 sequences are SGHRS and YFSETQ. CDR3 nucleotide sequence: TGCGCCAGCAGCTTGAGGGGGACTAGCGGGAGCTTCTCCTACGAGCAGTACTTC. This codes for CASSLRGTSGSFSYEQYF.

The chain employs TRBV6-5 and TRBJ1-6; 7 nucleotides agree with TRBD1. J lost 8 bases, V lost 2 bases, and 6 bases had no gene match. The CDR3 consists of 15 residues. Per germline, CDR1 MNHEY and CDR2 SVGAGI. The CDR3 here is CASSYRGPGDSPLHF. The CDR3 DNA is TGTGCCAGCAGTTACAGGGGGCCAGGAGATTCACCCCTCCACTTT.

The chain couples TRBV5-4 to TRBJ1-1; the D gene is possibly TRBD1 (5 bases). V was pared by 4 bases and J by 1 base, with 8 bases between. Germline values: CDR1 SGHNT, CDR2 YYREEE (reference sequence). The CDR3 loop spans 13 amino acids. The chain's CDR3 is CASSTTENTEAFF. The DNA for the CDR3 is TGTGCCAGCAGCACGACAGAGAACACTGAAGCTTTCTTT.